This T cell receptor beta chain was obtained from a study of shared clonotypes between healthy human individuals. Study background: Each donor had three CD4 naive, three CD4 memory, two CD8 naive and one CD8 memory plate.

Study-wide results and caveats: Naive CD4 clonotypes were shared across several donors at 5% to 6%. Relative to memory subsets, naive subsets generally showed larger estimated richness.

CD4+ cell separation produced CD45RA+ naive and CD45RA-negative memory subsets. On this clone itself: Its antigen is unidentified. Other DNA sequences in this specimen translate into the identical CDR3.

The method was immunoSEQ multiplex PCR; TCRdb's version includes in-frame clones alone and lacks a portion of them. The sample contains about 990,000 clones, about 80% of which appear only once. This receptor was identified in a man aged 18 to 29 in good health. Some clones in this sample may be carry-over from other donors' samples. The source material was memory CD4+ T cells from PBMCs. Regarding subset: CD45RA-negative fraction.

CDR3 coding DNA: TGTGCCAGCAGCTTGCCAGGAACCTACGAGCAGTACTTC. This encodes CASSLPGTYEQYF. The chain is built from TRBV5-8 and TRBJ2-7; no clear D gene. The CDR3 is 13 residues long. Looked up from germline, CDR1 is SGHTS and CDR2 is YDEGEE. Deletions cut 1 base from V and 2 bases from J, with 7 bases between.